The TCR beta chain under discussion was sequenced for a study of Ad26.COV2.S vaccination and SARS-CoV-2 variants. V was trimmed by 2 bases and J by 5 bases, leaving 22 bases between them. CDR3 length equals 17 residues. From germline, CDR1 is SGHRS and CDR2 YFSETQ. TCRdb's copy holds only in-frame clones and misses some; the assay was immunoSEQ multiplex PCR. The profile shows about 350,000 clones, approximately 90% of them singletons. About this clone itself: Its antigen is not known.

Study-level results: Comparability of non-spike TCR breadth was observed across vaccine and placebo recipients.

The chain employs TRBV5-1 and TRBJ1-2, with D possibly being TRBD1 (5 bases). This clonotype originated in a human donor who had recovered from COVID-19. This specimen consisted of peripheral blood, obtained after recovery from COVID-19. In DNA, the CDR3 is TGCGCCAGCAGCTTCGACACTAGGTTTGGGGGTGAATATGGCTACACCTTC. Its translation: CASSFDTRFGGEYGYTF.